Presented here are 10 T cell receptor beta chains from one specimen sequenced in a study of cytomegalovirus exposure and HLA in healthy donors. The repertoire was sequenced with immunoSEQ multiplex PCR; TCRdb's copy has only in-frame clones and lacks some. The sample includes about 140,000 clones, just under 85% of them seen just once. The sequenced sample was PBMCs. These receptors came from a woman aged 25 to 39 in good health and CMV-seronegative.

Only a few counts were recorded for this clone. The V call is TRBV20-1, the J call TRBJ1-6; D is perhaps TRBD1 (6 bases). The CDR3 loop spans 11 amino acids. Germline V CDR1 and CDR2: DFQATT, SNEGSKA (reference sequence). V lost 4 bases and J lost 16, with 14 bases in between. CDR3 coding DNA: TGCAGTGCTAACCTCAGGGGCGGTCTCCACTTT. It yields the protein CSANLRGGLHF.

The chain couples TRBV5-1 to TRBJ1-1; 8 positions match TRBD1. CDR1 SGHRS and CDR2 YFSETQ come from the germline V gene. The CDR3 covers 16 residues. V dropped 5 bases and J dropped 4; count of bases not matched to a gene: 13. The CDR3 nucleotides read TGCGCCAGCAGGACAGGGGTCGGGCGTTTTGGCACTGAAGCTTTCTTT. Protein product: CASRTGVGRFGTEAFF.

The J gene is TRBJ1-6, the V gene TRBV2, with D maybe TRBD1 (5 bases). Germline V gene lookup returns CDR1 SNHLY and CDR2 FYNNEI. Trimming took 6 bases from V and 0 from J, leaving 12 bases between them. There are 16 residues in the CDR3. CDR3 sequence: CASRMTDNSYNSPLHF. The CDR3 nucleotides read TGTGCCAGCAGGATGACGGACAACTCCTATAATTCACCCCTCCACTTT.

The V and J genes are TRBV28 and TRBJ2-5; D gene ambiguous. The CDR3 runs to 13 residues. V was clipped by 2 bases and J by 4 bases, with 8 bases between them. Looked up from germline, CDR1 is MDHEN and CDR2 is SYDVKM. The CDR3 DNA sequence: TGTGCCAGCAGTTTAGGGCAACCAGAGACCCAGTACTTC. Amino acids: CASSLGQPETQYF.

The chain couples TRBV7-2 to TRBJ2-3; maybe TRBD2 (6 bases). Germline loops: CDR1 SGHTA, CDR2 FQGNSA. Trimming shortened V by 8 bases and J by 2 bases, and 8 bases separated the two germline ends. The CDR3 extends over 12 amino acids. The CDR3 region has the DNA TGTGCCAGCGGGGGGACCACAGATACGCAGTATTTT. As protein: CASGGTTDTQYF.

The chain carries TRBV15 and TRBJ2-7; 9 bases are shared with TRBD1. Germline values: CDR1 LNHNV, CDR2 YYDKDF (reference sequence). The CDR3 loop spans 17 amino acids. After removal of 8 bases from V and 2 bases from J, the junction contained 16 bases not matched to a gene. CDR3 DNA: TGTGCCACCCCGACTACCATCCGGGACAGGGCACCCTACGAGCAGTACTTC. The encoded protein is CATPTTIRDRAPYEQYF.

The CDR3 DNA reads TGCGCCAGCAGCTTGGCCCCCCAGCGGGGGGGCGTAGATACGCAGTATTTT. The encoded protein is CASSLAPQRGGVDTQYF. V is TRBV5-1 and J is TRBJ2-3; 10 nucleotides agree with TRBD2. The CDR3 has 17 residues. Germline CDR1 is SGHRS and CDR2 is YFSETQ. J gave up 5 bases and V 0 bases, and 9 bases lay outside the gene matches.

CDR3 sequence reads: CASSEYQGSNVLTF. CDR3 bases: TGTGCCAGCAGTGAATACCAGGGGTCCAACGTCCTGACTTTC. V usage is TRBV25-1 and J usage is TRBJ2-6, with D perhaps matching TRBD1 (6 bases). This CDR3 comprises 14 residues. CDR1 and CDR2 (germline): MGHDK, SYGVNS. V dropped 0 bases and J dropped 8 bases, with 8 bases sitting between them.

The chain links TRBV7-2 to TRBJ2-7; TRBD1 aligns across 7 bases. CDR1 SGHTA and CDR2 FQGNSA come from the germline V gene. After removal of 5 bases from V and 3 bases from J, the junction contained 10 bases not matched to a gene. This CDR3 comprises 15 residues. DNA of the CDR3: TGTGCCAGCAGCCCGCGACAGGGTGGCTTCTACGAGCAGTACTTC. It translates to CASSPRQGGFYEQYF. Full variable domain (remainder filled in from reference TRBV7-2 and TRBJ2-7): GAGVSQSPSNKVTEKGKDVELRCDPISGHTALYWYRQSLGQGLEFLIYFQGNSAPDKSGLPSDRFSAERTGGSVSTLTIQRTQQEDSAVYLCASSPRQGGFYEQYFGPGTRLTVT.

The chain carries TRBV7-8 and TRBJ1-4, with D possibly being TRBD1 (5 bases). The CDR3 consists of 13 residues. CDR1 and CDR2 from the germline V gene are SGHVS and FQNEAQ. V lost 5 bases, J lost 8 bases, and 12 bases lay in between. The CDR3 protein is CASSILRGEKLFF. The CDR3 nucleotides are TGTGCCAGCAGCATCCTACGGGGGGAAAAACTGTTTTTT.